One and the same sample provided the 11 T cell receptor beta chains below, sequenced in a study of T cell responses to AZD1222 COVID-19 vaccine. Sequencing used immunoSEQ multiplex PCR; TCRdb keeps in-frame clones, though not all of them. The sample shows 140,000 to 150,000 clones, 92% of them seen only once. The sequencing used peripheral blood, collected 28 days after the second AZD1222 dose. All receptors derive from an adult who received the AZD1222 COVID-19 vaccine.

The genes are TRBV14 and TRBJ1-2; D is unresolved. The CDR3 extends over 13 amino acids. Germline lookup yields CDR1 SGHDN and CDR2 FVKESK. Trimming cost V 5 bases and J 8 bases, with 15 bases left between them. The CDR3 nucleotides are TGTGCCAGCAGCTCTTTCGTCGCCCGGGGCTACACCTTC. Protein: CASSSFVARGYTF.

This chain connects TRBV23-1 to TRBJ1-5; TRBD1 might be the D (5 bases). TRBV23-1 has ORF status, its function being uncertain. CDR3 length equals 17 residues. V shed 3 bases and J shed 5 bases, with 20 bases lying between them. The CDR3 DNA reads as TGCGCCAGCAGTCACTTGCGGACACCAACGGAGGATCAGCCCCAGCATTTT. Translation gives CASSHLRTPTEDQPQHF.

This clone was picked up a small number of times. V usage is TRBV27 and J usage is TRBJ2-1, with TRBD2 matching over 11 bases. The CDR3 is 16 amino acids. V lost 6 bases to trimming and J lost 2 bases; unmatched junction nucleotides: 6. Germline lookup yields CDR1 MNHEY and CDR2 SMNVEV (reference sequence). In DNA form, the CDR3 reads TGTGCCAGCAGCGGCCTTAGCGGGGGGGCCTACAATGAGCAGTTCTTC. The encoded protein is CASSGLSGGAYNEQFF.

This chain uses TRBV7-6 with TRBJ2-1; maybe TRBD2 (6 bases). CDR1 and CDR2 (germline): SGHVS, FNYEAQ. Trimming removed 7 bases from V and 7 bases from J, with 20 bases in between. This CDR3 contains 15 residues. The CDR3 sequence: CASTTVGGSWNEQFF. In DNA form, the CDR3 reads TGTGCCAGCACCACGGTGGGGGGTTCTTGGAATGAGCAGTTCTTC.

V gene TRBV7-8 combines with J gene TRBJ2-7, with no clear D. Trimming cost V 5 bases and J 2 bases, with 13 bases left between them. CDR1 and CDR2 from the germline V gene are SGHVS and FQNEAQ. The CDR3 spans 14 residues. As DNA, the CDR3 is TGTGCCAGCAGCAAAGCCGATAGGGCCTACGAGCAGTACTTC. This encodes CASSKADRAYEQYF.

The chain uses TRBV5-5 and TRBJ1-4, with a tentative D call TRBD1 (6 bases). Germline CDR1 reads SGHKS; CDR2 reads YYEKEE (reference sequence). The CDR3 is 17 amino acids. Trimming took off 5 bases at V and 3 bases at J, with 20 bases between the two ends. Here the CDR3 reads CASRLLPGRTANEKLFF. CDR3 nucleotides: TGTGCCAGCAGACTACTTCCCGGACGGACAGCTAATGAAAAACTGTTTTTT.

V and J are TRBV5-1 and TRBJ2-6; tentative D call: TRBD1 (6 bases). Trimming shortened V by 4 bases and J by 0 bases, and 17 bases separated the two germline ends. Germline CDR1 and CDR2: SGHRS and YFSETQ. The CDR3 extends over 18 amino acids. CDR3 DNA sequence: TGCGCCAGCAGCGCCACCGATTGGGGGCGCTCTGGGGCCAACGTCCTGACTTTC. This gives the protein CASSATDWGRSGANVLTF.

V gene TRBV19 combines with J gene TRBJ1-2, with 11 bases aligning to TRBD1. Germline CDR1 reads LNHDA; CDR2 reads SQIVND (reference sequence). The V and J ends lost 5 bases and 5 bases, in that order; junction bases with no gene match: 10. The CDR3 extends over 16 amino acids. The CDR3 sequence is CASSPWTGGGGYGYTF. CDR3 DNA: TGTGCCAGTAGTCCCTGGACAGGGGGCGGCGGATATGGCTACACCTTC.

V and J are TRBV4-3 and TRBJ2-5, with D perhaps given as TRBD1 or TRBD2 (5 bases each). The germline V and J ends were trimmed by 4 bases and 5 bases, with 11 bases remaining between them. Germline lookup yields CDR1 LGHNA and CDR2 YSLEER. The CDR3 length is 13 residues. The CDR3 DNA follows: TGCGCCAGCAGCCTATACTGGGGGGAGACCCAGTACTTC. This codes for CASSLYWGETQYF.

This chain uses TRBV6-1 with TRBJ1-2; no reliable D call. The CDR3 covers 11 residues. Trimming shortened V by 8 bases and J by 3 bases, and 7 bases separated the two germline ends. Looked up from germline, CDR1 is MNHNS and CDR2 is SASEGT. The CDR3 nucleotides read TGTGCCAGCTCGGCTGACTATGGCTACACCTTC. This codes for CASSADYGYTF.

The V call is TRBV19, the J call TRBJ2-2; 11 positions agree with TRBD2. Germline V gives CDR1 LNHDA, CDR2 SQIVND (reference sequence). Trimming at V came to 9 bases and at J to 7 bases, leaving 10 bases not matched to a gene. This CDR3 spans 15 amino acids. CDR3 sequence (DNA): TGTGCCAGCGCCACTAGCGGGAGCGGGTTCGGGGAGCTGTTTTTT. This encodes CASATSGSGFGELFF.